Below, 31 T cell receptor beta chains from the same sample are listed, as sequenced in a study of memory CD4+ T cells and cytomegalovirus serostatus (dated by TCRdb to the late 2010s). A FACSAria II was used to sort memory CD4+ T cells, defined as single viable CD3+CD4+CD8-CD45RO+ cells. To prepare the library, the immunoSEQ multiplex PCR assay was applied. TCRdb took this table from immuneACCESS and kept in-frame rearrangements with V and J called. Such tables lack part of the clones; where checked against another copy, unresolved V genes explain under half of the gap, and the rest is unexplained. The sample table records 50,000 to 60,000 clones; 60% to 85% of these occur just once. The top ten clones comprise about 1.4% of the sample. The sequencing input was memory CD4+ T cells from blood. The receptor set was obtained from an adult in good health and CMV-seropositive.

This clone is medium-sized in the sample. The genes are TRBV5-8 and TRBJ1-6; TRBD1 matches at 9 bases. The CDR3 is made up of 14 amino acids. V trimming: 4 bases; J trimming: 5 bases; junction bases outside the gene matches: 1. Looked up from germline, CDR1 is SGHTS and CDR2 is YDEGEE. Here the CDR3 DNA reads TGTGCCAGCAGCAGGGACAGGGATAATTCACCCCTCCACTTT. Translated: CASSRDRDNSPLHF.

This chain uses TRBV5-1 with TRBJ2-3; 9 nucleotides align to TRBD2. CDR3 length: 16 amino acids. The trim removed 0 bases at V and 5 bases at J, leaving 7 bases unmatched. Germline V CDR1 and CDR2: SGHRS, YFSETQ. The DNA of the CDR3 is TGCGCCAGCAGCTTGGATGGTAGCGGGAGAGTAGATACGCAGTATTTT. This gives the protein CASSLDGSGRVDTQYF.

The rearrangement uses TRBV5-1 and TRBJ2-3; D gene unclear. Deletions cut 0 bases from V and 0 bases from J, with 14 bases between. There are 17 residues in the CDR3. The germline CDR1 and CDR2 sequences are SGHRS and YFSETQ. The CDR3 here is CASSLGYQASSTDTQYF. The CDR3 DNA reads TGCGCCAGCAGCTTGGGTTACCAGGCCTCCAGCACAGATACGCAGTATTTT.

The rearrangement uses TRBV7-2 and TRBJ2-7; TRBD1 matches at 11 bases. CDR3 size: 15 residues. V lost 5 bases, J lost 5 bases, and 8 bases stayed unmatched. Looked up from germline, CDR1 is SGHTA and CDR2 is FQGNSA. The CDR3 sequence is CASSTRTGGKDEQYF. The CDR3 coding sequence is TGTGCCAGCAGCACTAGGACAGGGGGCAAGGACGAGCAGTACTTC.

V gene TRBV7-2 combines with J gene TRBJ1-3; D not certain. This CDR3 has 15 amino acids. CDR1 and CDR2 (germline): SGHTA, FQGNSA. V was pared by 1 base and J by 4 bases, with 11 bases between. In nucleotides, the CDR3 is TGTGCCAGCAGCTTAGTCGCAGTTCCCGGAAACACCATATATTTT. It translates to CASSLVAVPGNTIYF.

This clone was counted a few times. This sequence joins TRBV7-2 and TRBJ2-1; TRBD2 aligns across 7 bases. The germline V gene has CDR1 SGHTA and CDR2 FQGNSA. The CDR3 loop spans 15 amino acids. After removal of 2 bases from V and 6 bases from J, the junction contained 7 bases not matched to a gene. The CDR3 DNA is TGTGCCAGCAGCTTAACCCCGGGAGGAGCCAATGAGCAGTTCTTC. Protein sequence: CASSLTPGGANEQFF.

The rearrangement uses TRBV5-6 and TRBJ2-1; D remains unclear. Germline V gives CDR1 SGHDT, CDR2 YYEEEE. The CDR3 is 18 amino acids. Between the trimmed V and J ends, which lost 0 bases and 6 bases, there was a span of 22 bases. The CDR3: CASSLDGLRATGLNEQFF. In nucleotides, the CDR3 is TGTGCCAGCAGCTTGGATGGCCTTCGGGCCACTGGGCTCAATGAGCAGTTCTTC.

Only a few counts were recorded for this clone. CDR3 sequence: CASSFSRGEQFF. For the CDR3, the DNA is TGTGCCAGCAGCTTCTCGCGTGGGGAGCAGTTCTTC. The chain couples TRBV7-2 to TRBJ2-1; no clear D gene. CDR1 SGHTA and CDR2 FQGNSA come from the germline V gene. This CDR3 is built from 12 residues. Trimming shortened V by 3 bases and J by 10 bases, and 10 bases separated the two germline ends.

The genes are TRBV28 and TRBJ2-1, with D possibly TRBD2 on 6 matching bases. Germline CDR1 MDHEN, CDR2 SYDVKM. Trimming pared 7 bases from V and 9 bases from J, leaving 19 bases between. This CDR3 region has 14 residues. CDR3 region: CASKPGTGLGEQFF. DNA of the CDR3: TGTGCCAGCAAACCCGGGACTGGGCTTGGTGAGCAGTTCTTC.

CDR3 nucleotides: TGTGCCAGTCGGCTGCAGGGAGGGTCGGACACTGAAGCTTTCTTT. This codes for CASRLQGGSDTEAFF. The rearrangement links TRBV19 to TRBJ1-1; D possibly corresponds to TRBD1 (5 bases). CDR1 and CDR2 from the germline V gene are LNHDA and SQIVND (reference sequence). The V gene lost 8 bases and the J gene lost 3 bases, with 19 bases spanning the gap. The CDR3 loop spans 15 amino acids. Combining the CDR3 with reference TRBV19 and TRBJ1-1 gives the whole variable domain DGGITQSPKYLFRKEGQNVTLSCEQNLNHDAMYWYRQDPGQGLRLIYYSQIVNDFQKGDIAEGYSVSREKKESFPLTVTSAQKNPTAFYLCASRLQGGSDTEAFFGQGTRLTVV.

The rearrangement links TRBV6-7 to TRBJ2-1; tentative D call: TRBD1 (5 bases). TRBV6-7 belongs to the ORF category, with a function that is uncertain. V was shortened by 10 bases and J by 3 bases, with 22 bases between the two germline ends. The CDR3 spans 16 residues. The CDR3, as DNA: TGTGCCAAACAAACCTCCGGACATGACCGCTACAATGAGCAGTTCTTC. Its translation is CAKQTSGHDRYNEQFF.

This clone has just one count. The chain has TRBV6-1 and TRBJ1-1; 7 bases fit TRBD1. CDR3 length: 18 residues. Looked up from germline, CDR1 is MNHNS and CDR2 is SASEGT. V shed 1 base, J shed 10 bases, and the junction held 21 bases outside the gene matches. The CDR3 sequence is CASSEGRRSVRPRGGAFF. DNA for the CDR3: TGTGCCAGCAGTGAAGGGCGGCGGTCGGTCAGGCCCAGGGGGGGAGCTTTCTTT.

This chain uses TRBV18 with TRBJ1-3, with 9 nucleotides matching TRBD1. Germline V CDR1 and CDR2: KGHSH, LQKENI. The V segment lost 3 bases and the J segment 6 bases; nucleotides outside the gene matches: 6. This CDR3 region has 15 residues. The DNA of the CDR3 is TGTGCCAGCTCACCCCCCCGGACAGGGGTAAACACCATATATTTT. This gives the protein CASSPPRTGVNTIYF.

This chain connects TRBV29-1 to TRBJ2-1; perhaps D is TRBD1 or TRBD2 (5 bases each). Germline CDR1 and CDR2: SQVTM and ANQGSEA. CDR3 length equals 12 residues. V lost 7 bases, J lost 8 bases, and 15 bases lay in between. The CDR3 coding sequence is TGCAGCGCTCGCTGGGGGTTCGATGAGCAGTTCTTC. Its translation is CSARWGFDEQFF.

In its sample, this clone was seen a few times. This chain links TRBV29-1 with TRBJ1-2, with D possibly matching TRBD1 (5 bases). Between the trimmed V and J ends, which lost 4 bases and 5 bases, there was a span of 14 bases. CDR3 size: 13 residues. Germline CDR1 is SQVTM and CDR2 is ANQGSEA. The CDR3: CSVGTINSYGYTF. In DNA, the CDR3 is TGCAGCGTTGGGACAATCAATTCGTATGGCTACACCTTC.

The chain couples TRBV18 to TRBJ1-2; tentative D call: TRBD1 (5 bases). This CDR3 has 16 residues. Germline values: CDR1 KGHSH, CDR2 LQKENI. With 3 bases removed from V and 4 bases from J, the gap between germline ends came to 18 bases. Written as DNA, the CDR3 is TGTGCCAGCTCACCGAAAGGGGATTCCCAGATCTATGGCTACACCTTC. It yields the protein CASSPKGDSQIYGYTF.

J is TRBJ2-7 and V is TRBV29-1, with unresolved D. This CDR3 comprises 13 residues. The ends were cut back, 7 bases at V and 6 bases at J, with 19 bases in the middle. Germline CDR1 and CDR2: SQVTM and ANQGSEA. For the CDR3, the DNA is TGCAGCGGCTCGATCGGACGATCTGGCGAGCAGTACTTC. It is translated as CSGSIGRSGEQYF.

The V and J genes are TRBV2 and TRBJ2-3; 9 positions match TRBD2. This CDR3 has 15 residues. Germline assignment: CDR1 SNHLY and CDR2 FYNNEI. J was trimmed by 5 bases and V by 2 bases; bases with no gene match: 5. The CDR3 region has the DNA TGTGCCAGCAGTGAAAGGCGGGGGGGCCAAGATACGCAGTATTTT. Its translation is CASSERRGGQDTQYF.

V usage is TRBV6-5 and J usage is TRBJ2-7; D is unresolved. This CDR3 spans 11 amino acids. Trimming removed 10 bases at V and 2 bases at J, with 9 bases between. Germline values: CDR1 MNHEY, CDR2 SVGAGI. CDR3 sequence (DNA): TGTGCCACCCGCCGGGCCTACGAGCAGTACTTC. This encodes CATRRAYEQYF.

CDR3 DNA: TGTGCCAGCAGCTCGACGTCCCAATTCGGCTACGAGCAGTACTTC. Translation gives CASSSTSQFGYEQYF. The gene calls are TRBV7-9 and TRBJ2-7; the D is unclear. The CDR3 is 15 amino acids. The germline CDR1 and CDR2 sequences are SEHNR and FQNEAQ (reference sequence). V shed 4 bases and J shed 3 bases, with 16 bases lying between them. The whole variable domain, remainder taken from reference TRBV7-9 and TRBJ2-7, is DTGVSQNPRHKITKRGQNVTFRCDPISEHNRLYWYRQTLGQGPEFLTYFQNEAQLEKSRLLSDRFSAERPKGSFSTLEIQRTEQGDSAMYLCASSSTSQFGYEQYFGPGTRLTVT.

CDR3 loop: CASSVQGVGDTEAFF. In nucleotides, the CDR3 is TGTGCCAGCAGCGTACAGGGGGTTGGGGACACTGAAGCTTTCTTT. The V gene is TRBV5-5, the J gene TRBJ1-1; 8 bases are a match to TRBD1. This CDR3 has 15 amino acids. V trimming: 4 bases; J trimming: 3 bases; junction bases outside the gene matches: 8. The V gene's germline CDR1 is SGHKS and CDR2 YYEKEE (reference sequence).

The chain uses TRBV19 and TRBJ2-5, with D perhaps matching TRBD2 (5 bases). The CDR3 extends over 14 amino acids. CDR1 LNHDA and CDR2 SQIVND come from the germline V gene (reference sequence). V gave up 4 bases and J gave up 5 bases, with 14 bases separating them. CDR3 coding DNA: TGTGCCAGTAGTAGGAGCGGTGTGGGGGAGACCCAGTACTTC. It yields the protein CASSRSGVGETQYF.

The CDR3 spells CASSPGTGDSNQPQHF. CDR3 nucleotides: TGTGCCAGCAGCCCCGGGACAGGGGATAGCAATCAGCCCCAGCATTTT. The chain employs TRBV7-8 and TRBJ1-5, with 10 bases that match TRBD1. The CDR3 runs to 16 residues. Trimming took 5 bases from V and 0 from J; bases not matched to a gene: 4. CDR1 is SGHVS and CDR2 is FQNEAQ in the germline V gene.

V gene TRBV5-1 combines with J gene TRBJ1-1; D might be TRBD1 (5 bases). CDR3 length: 16 amino acids. The V gene's germline CDR1 is SGHRS and CDR2 YFSETQ. V was shortened by 0 bases and J by 3 bases, with 15 bases between the two germline ends. For the CDR3, the DNA is TGCGCCAGCAGCTTGGCCAAAGGAGGGGTTGACACTGAAGCTTTCTTT. Translated, it gives CASSLAKGGVDTEAFF.

This clone was detected once. This chain links TRBV2 with TRBJ1-1, with 8 bases identical to TRBD1. The CDR3 loop spans 14 amino acids. Germline assignment: CDR1 SNHLY and CDR2 FYNNEI. Trimming at V came to 7 bases and at J to 4 bases, leaving 8 bases not matched to a gene. Here the CDR3 DNA reads TGTGCCAGCAACGACAGGGGCGGGGGCACTGAAGCTTTCTTT. Protein: CASNDRGGGTEAFF.

V and J are TRBV9 and TRBJ1-6, with D unresolved. Germline V gives CDR1 SGDLS, CDR2 YYNGEE. Between the trimmed V and J ends, which lost 1 base and 10 bases, there was a span of 15 bases. The CDR3 is 15 amino acids. CDR3 protein: CASSVTEVTASPLHF. The CDR3 DNA reads TGTGCCAGCAGCGTAACAGAGGTAACAGCCTCACCCCTCCACTTT.

This chain links TRBV10-2 with TRBJ1-2; unclear D gene. CDR3 length: 14 residues. V was trimmed by 0 bases and J by 1 base, leaving 6 bases between them. Germline loops: CDR1 WSHSY, CDR2 SAAADI. CDR3 amino acids: CASSESRDNYGYTF. The CDR3 region has the DNA TGCGCCAGCAGTGAGTCGAGAGATAACTATGGCTACACCTTC.

As regards this clone: An end of the junction differs from the germline gene, which may be a read error. This chain connects TRBV7-7 to TRBJ2-5; D gene uncertain. The CDR3 spans 14 residues. CDR1 and CDR2 (germline): SSHAT, FNYEAQ (reference sequence). The CDR3 sequence is CASSLSVLGETQYF. The DNA of the CDR3 is TGTGCTAGCAGCTTAAGCGTCCTAGGGGAGACCCAGTACTTC.

This clone was seen only once. The rearrangement uses TRBV28 and TRBJ1-2; a weak D match, TRBD1 (5 bases). Germline CDR1 is MDHEN and CDR2 is SYDVKM. CDR3 length: 12 residues. V dropped 7 bases and J dropped 8 bases, with 14 bases sitting between them. CDR3 residues: CASTGTGKGYTF. The CDR3 DNA follows: TGTGCCAGCACCGGGACGGGAAAAGGCTACACCTTC.

The J gene is TRBJ1-2, the V gene TRBV10-2, with unresolved D. Germline V gene lookup returns CDR1 WSHSY and CDR2 SAAADI. The germline V and J ends were trimmed by 9 bases and 3 bases, with 14 bases remaining between them. The CDR3 spans 13 residues. The CDR3 reads CARRAPRDYGYTF. The CDR3 region has the DNA TGCGCCAGACGGGCGCCGAGGGACTATGGCTACACCTTC.

The V gene is TRBV5-4, the J gene TRBJ1-5; 9 nucleotides match TRBD1. CDR1 and CDR2 from the germline V gene are SGHNT and YYREEE (reference sequence). Trimming took 0 bases from V and 6 from J; bases not matched to a gene: 10. This CDR3 spans 17 amino acids. The CDR3 reads CASSLGGGTGSGQPQHF. The CDR3 bases are TGTGCCAGCAGCTTGGGGGGCGGGACAGGGTCCGGTCAGCCCCAGCATTTT.